Listed below are T cell receptor beta chains from one sample, sequenced in a study of metastatic and nonmetastatic thyroid tumors. TCRdb reprocessed the PCR reads using MiXCR. The repertoire includes fewer than 40,000 clones, less than 20% of them detected once, and 3.4% sits in the top ten. What was sequenced was blood. These receptor sequences come from a female donor with papillary thyroid cancer or a benign thyroid nodule (not recorded which). Some clones in this sample may be carry-over from other donors' samples. CDR3s include the opening cysteine and the closing phenylalanine or tryptophan. The D gene is left open where the match is weak. A clone size is listed for some rows: how often the clone was seen (once, few, many), or a class if it is expanded.

d_call,v_call,j_call,clone_size,cdr3_nt,cdr3_aa
.,TRBV3-1,TRBJ1-3,many,TGTGCCAGCAGCCCCGGACAAATCTCTGGAAACACCATATATTTT,CASSPGQISGNTIYF
.,TRBV7-2,TRBJ2-3,many,TGTGCCAGCAGCTCATCCGGGACAATGATAGATTTT,CASSSSGTMIDF
.,TRBV20-1,TRBJ1-6,many,TGCAGTGCTCTAACCGGGACAACGGGGACACCCCTCCACTTT,CSALTGTTGTPLHF
.,TRBV7-7,TRBJ1-1,many,TGTGCTAGCAGCGACCGACACGAGGAAAGCACTGAAGCTTTCTTT,CASSDRHEESTEAFF
.,TRBV20-1,TRBJ2-5,many,TGCAGCCCCGGCGACCCGAGAAAAGAGACCCAGTACTTC,CSPGDPRKETQYF
.,TRBV28,TRBJ1-5,.,TGTGCCAGCAGTCCCTGGGGGGCGGGTGATAGCAATCAGCCCCAGCATTTT,CASSPWGAGDSNQPQHF
TRBD2,TRBV7-3,TRBJ2-1,many,TGTGCCAGCAGCGCACAGGGACGCAGCGGGAGCTCCTACAATGAGCAGTTCTTC,CASSAQGRSGSSYNEQFF
TRBD1,TRBV14,TRBJ2-6,.,TGTGCCAGCAGCCGGCAGGGGGCTTGGGCTGGGGCCAACGTCCTGACTTTC,CASSRQGAWAGANVLTF
.,TRBV20-1,TRBJ2-7,many,TGCAGTGCTAGAGAAGACTACGAGCAGTACTTC,CSAREDYEQYF
.,TRBV12-3/TRBV12-4,TRBJ1-2,many,TGTGCCAGCAGCCGCTTTGGACAGAACTATGGCTACACCTTC,CASSRFGQNYGYTF
.,TRBV7-2,TRBJ1-3,many,TGTGCCAGCGCACAGGGACCCTCTGGAAACACCATATATTTT,CASAQGPSGNTIYF
TRBD2,TRBV12-3/TRBV12-4,TRBJ2-1,many,TGTGCCAGCAGTTTCAGTAGCGGGAGGGCCTTAGTGCAGTTCTTC,CASSFSSGRALVQFF
TRBD1,TRBV7-8,TRBJ2-7,many,TGTGCCAGCAGCTTAGCGGGACAGGCGCGGGAGCAGTACTTC,CASSLAGQAREQYF
TRBD2,TRBV28,TRBJ2-3,many,TGTGCCAGCAGCCTCTCGGGGGGGGTAGAAACAGATACGCAGTATTTT,CASSLSGGVETDTQYF
.,TRBV11-2,TRBJ1-1,many,TGTGCCAGCAGCTTAGGCGGGGGGGCTATGGACACTGAAGCTTTCTTT,CASSLGGGAMDTEAFF
.,TRBV29-1,TRBJ2-3,many,TGCAGCGTTGAATCAGGGGTGAGCACAGATACGCAGTATTTT,CSVESGVSTDTQYF
TRBD2,TRBV20-1,TRBJ2-2,.,TGCAGTGCCCGAGCGGGACTATCGGCTTCGAACACCGTTGAGCTGTTTTTT,CSARAGLSASNTVELFF
.,TRBV27,TRBJ2-7,few,TGTGCCAGCAGCAAGTTCGGGGCGGGGGCGGTCTACGAGCAGTACTTC,CASSKFGAGAVYEQYF
.,TRBV6-2/TRBV6-3,TRBJ1-2,.,TGTGCCAGCAGTGAACGACAGTTTTGGGGCTACACCTTC,CASSERQFWGYTF
TRBD2,TRBV6-6,TRBJ2-6,many,TGTGCCAGCACCAACAAGCCACCCGCGGGAGGGTCCTCTGGGGCCAACGTCCTGACTTTC,CASTNKPPAGGSSGANVLTF
.,TRBV6-2/TRBV6-3,TRBJ1-5,many,TGTGCCAGCAGGGCCGGGACCCCGTCTAATCAGCCCCAGCATTTT,CASRAGTPSNQPQHF
.,TRBV2,TRBJ2-7,many,TGTGCCAGCAGTGAAGCGGGCACCTACGAGCAGTACTTC,CASSEAGTYEQYF
.,TRBV2,TRBJ1-2,many,TGTGCCAGTGGCCCCGTCTATGGCTACACCTTC,CASGPVYGYTF
TRBD2,TRBV6-1,TRBJ2-3,many,TGTGCCAGCAATAATGGCGGGAGGGCGTGGGATACGCAGTATTTT,CASNNGGRAWDTQYF
TRBD2,TRBV7-3,TRBJ2-3,.,TGTTCCAGCAGCAAAAAAGGGACTAGCGGGAGCACAGATACGCATTATTTT,CSSSKKGTSGSTDTHYF
.,TRBV12-3/TRBV12-4,TRBJ2-5,many,TGTGCCAGCAGTGCAACCCCCTCTGGGACCCAGTACTTC,CASSATPSGTQYF
.,TRBV20-1,TRBJ2-3,.,TGCAGTGCTAGTGGGGGGCTAGCCCTCGATACGCAGTATTTT,CSASGGLALDTQYF
.,TRBV28,TRBJ1-3,many,TGTGCCAGCAGTTTGCTACAGGTCCTTGGAAACACCATATATTTT,CASSLLQVLGNTIYF
.,TRBV7-3,TRBJ1-1,.,TGTGCCAGCATCTTACATGGTAACACTGAAGCTTTCTTT,CASILHGNTEAFF
TRBD2,TRBV28,TRBJ2-2,many,TGTGCCAGCAGTCCCCGACCCGGACTAGCGGGAGGGGGTAGCACCGGGGAGCTGTTTTTT,CASSPRPGLAGGGSTGELFF
.,TRBV6-1,TRBJ2-2,many,TGTGCCAGCAGTGAATCGGTGGACACCGGGGAGCTGTTTTTT,CASSESVDTGELFF
TRBD1,TRBV12-3/TRBV12-4,TRBJ2-7,large,TGTGCCAGCAGTCGAACCGGGACAGAATACGAGCAGTACTTC,CASSRTGTEYEQYF
.,TRBV11-2,TRBJ1-2,many,TGTGCCAGCAGCCCTGGTAACCTAGGTGGCTACACCTTC,CASSPGNLGGYTF
.,TRBV20-1,TRBJ2-7,.,TGCAGTGCTAGAGAGGCGCATCTTGATTTGGGCGAGCAGTACTTC,CSAREAHLDLGEQYF
.,TRBV6-1,TRBJ1-3,many,TGTGCCAGCAGTGCCACAGGGTATGGAAACACCATATATTTT,CASSATGYGNTIYF
.,TRBV11-1,TRBJ2-7,many,TGTGCCAGCAGCTTCTTTGCAGGTACCTACGAGCAGTACTTC,CASSFFAGTYEQYF
.,TRBV5-6,TRBJ1-1,many,TGTGCCAGCAGTTTACGAGGGACTGAAGCTTTCTTT,CASSLRGTEAFF
TRBD2,TRBV3-1,TRBJ2-1,many,TGTGCCAGCAGCCAAGATGAGCGGGATGGTCCCTACAATGAGCAGTTCTTC,CASSQDERDGPYNEQFF
TRBD1,TRBV18,TRBJ2-7,.,TGTGCCAGCTCACCAACGGGACAGGGTTCCTACGAGCAGTACTTC,CASSPTGQGSYEQYF
TRBD2,TRBV6-1,TRBJ2-1,.,TGTGCCAGTGGTCTAGCGGGAGGGACCTACAATGAGCAATTCTTC,CASGLAGGTYNEQFF
.,TRBV7-8,TRBJ2-5,many,TGTGCCAGCATCACCGTCTCCGGAGAGACCCAGTACTTC,CASITVSGETQYF
.,TRBV3-1,TRBJ1-1,.,TGTGCCAGCAGCCAAGACGGTGATGAAAAGACTGAAGCTTTCTTT,CASSQDGDEKTEAFF
.,TRBV29-1,TRBJ2-1,many,TGCAGCGTCGGGAGGGACAGGCCTTACAATGAGCAGTTCTTC,CSVGRDRPYNEQFF
.,TRBV30,TRBJ1-1,many,TGTGCCTGGAGTGTATACGGTTTGAACACTGAAGCTTTCTTT,CAWSVYGLNTEAFF
TRBD2,TRBV7-2,TRBJ2-2,.,TGTGCCAGCAGCTTACGGCTAGCGGGTACCGGGGAGCTGTTTTTT,CASSLRLAGTGELFF
.,TRBV6-1,TRBJ1-5,few,TGTGCCAGCCACAGGTTTAATCAGCCCCAGCATTTT,CASHRFNQPQHF
.,TRBV7-9,TRBJ1-1,many,TGTGCCAGCACGTTGGAGGCGGCGGGTGCTGAAGCTTTCTTT,CASTLEAAGAEAFF
.,TRBV6-8,TRBJ1-3,.,TGTGCCAGCAGTCCTATGGTGCCTGGAAACACCATATATTTT,CASSPMVPGNTIYF
TRBD1,TRBV20-1,TRBJ2-7,many,TGCGGTGCTAAGGGACAGGGTGGGGCCGAGCAGTACTTC,CGAKGQGGAEQYF
TRBD1,TRBV3-1,TRBJ1-2,many,TGTGCCAGCAGGGAGACAGGGGGCAGGGGCTACACCTTC,CASRETGGRGYTF
.,TRBV15,TRBJ1-5,many,TGTGCCACCAGCAGACGGGACTTATATCAGCCCCAGCATTTT,CATSRRDLYQPQHF
TRBD1,TRBV28,TRBJ1-1,few,TGTGCCAGCAGTATCCGGGACAGAGTGAACACTGAAGCTTTCTTT,CASSIRDRVNTEAFF
.,TRBV19,TRBJ2-1,many,TGTGCCAGTACCAGCTCGGACTACTACAATGAGCAGTTCTTC,CASTSSDYYNEQFF